This T cell receptor (beta chain) was retrieved from a study of T-cell memory formation after mild COVID-19. TCRdb ran MiXCR on the 5' RACE reads and lists one entry per CDR3 protein. Of approximately 400,000 distinct CDR3 sequences in the sample, more than 15% were seen once. The CDR3 is 15 amino acids. Germline CDR1 SEHNR, CDR2 FQNEAQ (reference sequence). The V gene lost 5 bases and the J gene lost 4 bases, with 17 bases spanning the gap. The count of this clonotype is one. The target antigen is unknown. The study's findings and limits: Among contracting clones, CD4+ were mainly CM/EM and CD8+ enriched in EMRA.

The sequence derives from a man between 18 and 29 years old who had mild COVID-19 (a few samples of this study predate the infection). Cell type and time point are not known. V gene TRBV7-9 combines with J gene TRBJ2-5; D perhaps matches TRBD2 (6 bases). Sequencing input: PBMCs or a T cell subset sorted from them (not recorded which). CDR3 DNA: TGTGCCAGCAGCCCACGGGAGAGGAGGGGAGAGACCCAGTACTTC. Residues: CASSPRERRGETQYF. Drawing the rest from reference TRBV7-9 and TRBJ2-5, the complete variable domain is DTGVSQNPRHKITKRGQNVTFRCDPISEHNRLYWYRQTLGQGPEFLTYFQNEAQLEKSRLLSDRFSAERPKGSFSTLEIQRTEQGDSAMYLCASSPRERRGETQYFGPGTRLLVL.